The TCR beta chain described here comes from a study of cytomegalovirus exposure and HLA in healthy donors. About the research overall: Ancestry clustering placed around 80% of around 400 genotyped donors in the Caucasian-associated cluster. Broader study findings: In a later analysis, TCR beta V- and J-gene trimming was associated with a missense DCLRE1C variant. Investigators reported 150 to 200 TCR beta chains as tied to cytomegalovirus.

PCR was performed using 60 Vbeta and 13 Jbeta primers. TCRdb's copy holds only in-frame clones and misses some; the assay was immunoSEQ multiplex PCR. The data hold approximately 130,000 clones, with about four fifths observed a single time. Germline V gives CDR1 LNHDA, CDR2 SQIVND (reference sequence). The CDR3 has 14 amino acids. Trimming shortened V by 3 bases and J by 4 bases, and 12 bases separated the two germline ends. In this sample, this clone turned up a few times. The antigen is unknown. At the DNA level, this CDR3 is encoded by other sequences in the same sample as well. At the time of sampling, donors were nominally healthy, though unrecorded immune exposures were likely.

The clonotype comes from a woman aged 40 to 55 in good health and CMV-seronegative. Sample: PBMCs. This chain joins TRBV19 and TRBJ1-1, with D possibly being TRBD1 (5 bases). The CDR3 coding sequence is TGTGCCAGTAGTATCGGGGGTGCGGGCACTGAAGCTTTCTTT. Translating it yields CASSIGGAGTEAFF.